The clone carrying this T cell receptor beta chain was seen ten or more times. This specimen belongs to a study of blood T cell repertoires in COVID-19. Across the whole study: Nucleic acid was either cDNA or gDNA, and it came from T cells, B-cell-depleted T cells, or PBMCs.

The CDR3 is made up of 14 amino acids. CDR1 SGHVS and CDR2 FQNEAQ come from the germline V gene. The V gene end was trimmed by 1 base and the J gene end by 3 bases; junction bases not matched to a gene: 2. The assay was immunoSEQ multiplex PCR, and TCRdb's table has in-frame clones only and misses some. This sample carries a few hundred thousand clones, roughly four fifths of them seen once, and the ten largest clones take more than 1.5%. The source of this sequence is a man aged 25-45 years who had recovered from COVID-19. The V gene is TRBV7-8, the J gene TRBJ2-5, with TRBD2 matching 7 bases. The material sequenced was peripheral blood. The CDR3 nucleotides read TGTGCCAGCAGCTTAGTTCGGGGGGAAGAGACCCAGTACTTC. Its protein product is CASSLVRGEETQYF.